The 10 T cell receptor beta chains in this list originate from one sample, sequenced in a study of Graves' ophthalmopathy and Graves' hyperthyroidism. Amplified material comprised TCR beta CDR3 regions derived from RNA transcripts. An opening RT-PCR round employed HTBI primers and preceded a second-round multiplex PCR. MiXCR was run by TCRdb on the multiplex PCR reads, yielding one entry per CDR3 protein. The table has hundreds of thousands of distinct CDR3 sequences, about 24% seen once. The sequenced sample was peripheral blood. These receptors originate from a young woman with stable Graves' hyperthyroidism. Some clones in this sample may be carry-over from other donors' samples.

This clonotype was observed many times. The rearrangement links TRBV5-1 to TRBJ1-1; TRBD1 is a possible D gene (5 bases). Germline V gives CDR1 SGHRS, CDR2 YFSETQ. This CDR3 contains 15 residues. The ends were cut back, 4 bases at V and 1 base at J, with 14 bases in the middle. CDR3 nucleotide sequence: TGCGCCAGCAGCAACAAAGGGAGGGGGAACACTGAAGCTTTCTTT. Translation gives CASSNKGRGNTEAFF.

The chain has TRBV12-3 or TRBV12-4 and TRBJ2-2; TRBD1 matches 9 bases. The trim removed 6 bases at V and 4 bases at J, leaving 12 bases unmatched. The CDR3 is 17 residues long. The CDR3 region is CASSHGTGRFSTGELFF. As DNA, the CDR3 is TGTGCCAGCAGCCACGGGACAGGGAGGTTTAGCACCGGGGAGCTGTTTTTT.

This clonotype was seen a few times. Germline and junction disagree at one end, which may indicate a read error. The chain uses TRBV6-1 and TRBJ1-5; D is uncertain. The CDR3 spans 12 residues. The germline gives CDR1 MNHNS, CDR2 SASEGT. The CDR3 DNA sequence: TGTGCCTCCGGGAAAGTGGATCAGCCCCGGCATTTT. Translation gives CASGKVDQPRHF.

This clonotype has a count of ten or more. The chain carries TRBV19 and TRBJ2-5, with TRBD2 identical over 8 bases. The CDR3 consists of 14 residues. V trimming: 6 bases; J trimming: 2 bases; junction bases outside the gene matches: 5. CDR1 and CDR2 from the germline V gene are LNHDA and SQIVND (reference sequence). The CDR3: CASRREAEQETQYF. The DNA of the CDR3 is TGTGCCAGTAGGCGGGAGGCAGAACAAGAGACCCAGTACTTC.

This clonotype was observed many times. The rearrangement uses TRBV9 and TRBJ1-1; D might be TRBD1 (6 bases). Germline loops: CDR1 SGDLS, CDR2 YYNGEE. This CDR3 contains 13 residues. Between the trimmed V and J ends, which lost 0 bases and 4 bases, there was a span of 7 bases. The CDR3, as DNA: TGTGCCAGCAGCGTAGAGACAGGCACTGAAGCTTTCTTT. This sequence encodes CASSVETGTEAFF.

This clonotype was recorded at least ten times. V and J are TRBV9 and TRBJ2-2, with 7 nucleotides matching TRBD2. V lost 0 bases, J lost 3 bases, and 5 bases stayed unmatched. The germline gives CDR1 SGDLS, CDR2 YYNGEE. The CDR3 is 16 residues long. This chain's CDR3 is CASSVGLAEDTGELFF. CDR3 nucleotide sequence: TGTGCCAGCAGCGTAGGGCTAGCGGAGGACACCGGGGAGCTGTTTTTT. Variable domain in full (rest from reference TRBV9 and TRBJ2-2): DSGVTQTPKHLITATGQRVTLRCSPRSGDLSVYWYQQSLDQGLQFLIQYYNGEERAKGNILERFSAQQFPDLHSELNLSSLELGDSALYFCASSVGLAEDTGELFFGEGSRLTVL.

The chain carries TRBV20-1 and TRBJ2-7, with TRBD2 matching over 11 bases. The CDR3 has 14 residues. Germline V gene sequence: CDR1 DFQATT, CDR2 SNEGSKA (reference sequence). The V and J ends lost 4 bases and 7 bases, in that order; junction bases with no gene match: 9. This CDR3 reads CSANILAGVREQYF. The CDR3 DNA sequence: TGCAGTGCTAACATACTAGCGGGAGTCCGGGAGCAGTACTTC.

This clonotype was counted ten times or more. The CDR3 coding sequence is TGCAGCGACGTTACAGGGGGTATTCAGTACTTC. Amino acid sequence: CSDVTGGIQYF. V and J are TRBV29-1 and TRBJ2-7, with TRBD1 matching 8 bases. V was pared by 7 bases and J by 10 bases, with 9 bases of the junction left unmatched. The CDR3 spans 11 residues. Germline V gene data show CDR1 as SQVTM and CDR2 as ANQGSEA.

The table lists this clonotype with many counts. This rearrangement joins TRBV2 to TRBJ1-1; unclear D gene. Trimming stripped 9 bases from V and 1 base from J, with 12 bases between. The CDR3 has 13 residues. The germline gives CDR1 SNHLY, CDR2 FYNNEI. The DNA for the CDR3 is TGTGCCAGGACTGGGGATTGGAACACTGAAGCTTTCTTT. The encoded protein is CARTGDWNTEAFF.

The rearrangement links TRBV6-1 to TRBJ1-5; unclear D gene. This CDR3 contains 16 residues. Trimming took 7 bases from V and 1 from J, leaving 17 bases between them. Germline assignment: CDR1 MNHNS and CDR2 SASEGT. CDR3 residues: CASTPVGAGSNQPQHF. CDR3 bases: TGTGCCAGCACCCCCGTTGGAGCGGGAAGCAATCAGCCCCAGCATTTT.